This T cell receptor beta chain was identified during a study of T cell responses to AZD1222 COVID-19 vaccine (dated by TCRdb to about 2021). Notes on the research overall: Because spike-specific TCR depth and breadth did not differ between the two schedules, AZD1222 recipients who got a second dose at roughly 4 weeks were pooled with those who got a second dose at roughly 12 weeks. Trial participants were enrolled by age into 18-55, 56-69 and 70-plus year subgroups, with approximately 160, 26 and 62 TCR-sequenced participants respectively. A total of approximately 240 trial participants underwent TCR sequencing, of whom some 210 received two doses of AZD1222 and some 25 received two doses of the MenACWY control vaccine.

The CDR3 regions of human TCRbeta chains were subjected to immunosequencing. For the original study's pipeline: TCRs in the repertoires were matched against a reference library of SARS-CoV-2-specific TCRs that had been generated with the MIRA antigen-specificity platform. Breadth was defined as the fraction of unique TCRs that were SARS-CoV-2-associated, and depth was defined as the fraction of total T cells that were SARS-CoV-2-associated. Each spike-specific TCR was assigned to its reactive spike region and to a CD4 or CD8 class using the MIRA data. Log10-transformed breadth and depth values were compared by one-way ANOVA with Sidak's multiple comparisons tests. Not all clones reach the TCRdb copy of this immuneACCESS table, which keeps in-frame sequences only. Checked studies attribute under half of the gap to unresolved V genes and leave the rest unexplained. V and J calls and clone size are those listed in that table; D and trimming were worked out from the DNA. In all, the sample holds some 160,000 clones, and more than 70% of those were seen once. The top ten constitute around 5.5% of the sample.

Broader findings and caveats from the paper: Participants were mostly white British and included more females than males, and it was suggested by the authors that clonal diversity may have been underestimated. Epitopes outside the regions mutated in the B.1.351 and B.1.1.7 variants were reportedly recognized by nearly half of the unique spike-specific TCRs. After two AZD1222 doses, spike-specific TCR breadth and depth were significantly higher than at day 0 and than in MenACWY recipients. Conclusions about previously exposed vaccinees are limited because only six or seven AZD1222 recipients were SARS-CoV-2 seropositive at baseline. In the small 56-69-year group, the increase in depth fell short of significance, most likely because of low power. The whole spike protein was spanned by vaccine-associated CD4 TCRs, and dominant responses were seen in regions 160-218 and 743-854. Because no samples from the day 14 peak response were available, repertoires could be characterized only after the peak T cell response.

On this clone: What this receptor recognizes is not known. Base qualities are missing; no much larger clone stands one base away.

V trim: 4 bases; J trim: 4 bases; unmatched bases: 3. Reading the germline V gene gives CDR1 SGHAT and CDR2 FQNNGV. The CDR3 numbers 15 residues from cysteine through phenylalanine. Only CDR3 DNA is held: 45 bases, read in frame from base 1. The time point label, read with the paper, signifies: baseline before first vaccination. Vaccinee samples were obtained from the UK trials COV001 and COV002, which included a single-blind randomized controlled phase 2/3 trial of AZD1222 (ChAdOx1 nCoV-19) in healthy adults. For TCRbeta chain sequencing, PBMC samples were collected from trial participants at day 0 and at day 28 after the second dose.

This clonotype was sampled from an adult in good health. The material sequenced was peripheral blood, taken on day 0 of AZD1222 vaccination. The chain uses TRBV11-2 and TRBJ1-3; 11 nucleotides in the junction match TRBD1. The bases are TGTGCCAGCAGCTCCCGGGACAGGGGGGGAAACACCATATATTTT. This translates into CASSSRDRGGNTIYF. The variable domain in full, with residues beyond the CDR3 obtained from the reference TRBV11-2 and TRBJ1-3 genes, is EAGVAQSPRYKIIEKRQSVAFWCNPISGHATLYWYQQILGQGPKLLIQFQNNGVVDDSQLPKDRFSAERLKGVDSTLKIQPAKLEDSAVYLCASSSRDRGGNTIYFGEGSWLTVV.